This T cell receptor beta chain emerged from a study of shared clonotypes between healthy human individuals. General study results and limits: Large depth notwithstanding, sorted-subset sequencing proved incomplete by rarefaction. Researchers sampled blood only, noting tissue repertoires likely differ. A few donors had about 5% of their naive CD4 clonotypes in common.

Naive CD45RA+ and memory CD45RA-negative subsets were split from CD4+ cells. Points on this clone: Antigen unknown.

The CDR3 is made up of 15 amino acids. The V end was cut by 0 bases, the J end by 6 bases, with 14 bases between. From germline, CDR1 is SGHTA and CDR2 FQGNSA. Measured with immunoSEQ multiplex PCR; TCRdb has only the in-frame clones, and not every one. The sample shows a few million clones, 90% to 95% of them seen only once. The chain carries TRBV7-2 and TRBJ1-1, with D uncertain. The specimen was naive CD4+ T cells sorted from blood. Stated subset: CD45RA+ positively selected. This sequence was found in a man aged 18-30 years in good health. In DNA, the CDR3 is TGTGCCAGCAGCTTAGCCGGTGTGTTGGTCGCTGAAGCTTTCTTT. Its protein is CASSLAGVLVAEAFF.